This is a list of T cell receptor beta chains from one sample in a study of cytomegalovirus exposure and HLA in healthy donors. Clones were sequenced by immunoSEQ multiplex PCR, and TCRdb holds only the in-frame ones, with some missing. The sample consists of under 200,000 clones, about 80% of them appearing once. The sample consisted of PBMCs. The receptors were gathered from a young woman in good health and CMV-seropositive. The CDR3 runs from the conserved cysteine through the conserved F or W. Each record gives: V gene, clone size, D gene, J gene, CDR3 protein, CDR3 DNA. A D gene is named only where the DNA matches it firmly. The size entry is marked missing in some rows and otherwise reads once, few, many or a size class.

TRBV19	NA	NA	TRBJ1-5	CASSIGVGGFNQPQHF	TGTGCCAGTAGTATAGGAGTAGGGGGATTCAATCAGCCCCAGCATTTT
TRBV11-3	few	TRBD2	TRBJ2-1	CASSLGGGEYNEQFF	TGTGCCAGCAGCTTAGGTGGGGGGGAATACAATGAGCAGTTCTTC
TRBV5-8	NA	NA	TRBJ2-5	CASSLFRGETQYF	TGTGCCAGCAGCTTGTTTAGGGGGGAGACCCAGTACTTC
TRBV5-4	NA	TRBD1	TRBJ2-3	CASSTGGPSTDTQYF	TGTGCCAGCAGCACAGGGGGGCCTAGCACAGATACGCAGTATTTT
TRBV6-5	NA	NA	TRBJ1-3	CASSVQGLTGNTIYF	TGTGCTAGCAGCGTTCAGGGGCTTACTGGAAACACCATATATTTT
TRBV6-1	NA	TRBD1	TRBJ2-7	CASTPSRDRGNEQYF	TGTGCCAGCACCCCCAGCCGGGACAGGGGGAACGAGCAGTACTTC
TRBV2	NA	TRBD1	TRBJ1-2	CASKTGGADGYTF	TGTGCCAGCAAAACAGGGGGCGCGGATGGCTACACCTTC
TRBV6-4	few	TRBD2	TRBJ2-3	CASSDEAGGFTDTQYF	TGTGCCAGCAGTGACGAGGCGGGGGGGTTCACAGATACGCAGTATTTT
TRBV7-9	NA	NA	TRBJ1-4	CASSPRVHEKLFF	TGTGCCAGCAGCCCCCGGGTCCATGAAAAACTGTTTTTT
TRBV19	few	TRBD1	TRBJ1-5	CASSISLGGNAPQHF	TGTGCCAGTAGTATATCCCTAGGGGGCAATGCGCCCCAGCATTTT
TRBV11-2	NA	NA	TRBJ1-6	CASSDLWSSPLHF	TGTGCCAGCAGCGACCTTTGGAGTTCACCCCTCCACTTT
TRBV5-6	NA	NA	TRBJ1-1	CASSFRAGPPTEAFF	TGTGCCAGCTCCTTCAGGGCAGGGCCTCCCACTGAAGCTTTCTTT
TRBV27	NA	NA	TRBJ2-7	CARPHKNSPYEQYF	TGTGCCAGGCCTCATAAGAACTCTCCCTACGAGCAGTACTTC
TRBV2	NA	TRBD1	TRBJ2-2	CASRPGQGSIGELFF	TGTGCCAGCAGACCGGGACAGGGATCCATCGGGGAGCTGTTTTTT
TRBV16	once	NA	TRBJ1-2	CASSQSQGWDGYTF	TGTGCCAGCAGCCAATCACAGGGTTGGGATGGCTACACCTTC
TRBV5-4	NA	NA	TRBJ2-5	CASSLEDSEETQYF	TGTGCCAGCAGCTTAGAAGACTCGGAAGAGACCCAGTACTTC
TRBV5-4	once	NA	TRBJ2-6	CASSLTGAGANVLTF	TGTGCCAGCAGCTTAACGGGAGCTGGGGCCAACGTCCTGACTTTC
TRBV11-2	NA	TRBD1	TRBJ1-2	CASSLDWAGTGDNGYTF	TGTGCCAGCAGCTTAGATTGGGCCGGGACAGGGGACAATGGCTACACCTTC
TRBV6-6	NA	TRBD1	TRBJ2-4	CASSPATGGGNIQYF	TGTGCCAGCAGTCCAGCGACAGGGGGCGGAAACATTCAGTACTTC
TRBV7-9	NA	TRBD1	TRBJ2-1	CASSLGYRDSSYNEQFF	TGTGCCAGCAGCTTAGGCTATCGGGACAGCTCCTACAATGAGCAGTTCTTC
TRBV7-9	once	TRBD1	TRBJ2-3	CASSSRGLTDTQYF	TGTGCCAGCAGCTCCAGGGGGCTCACAGATACGCAGTATTTT
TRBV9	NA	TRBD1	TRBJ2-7	CASSVAGGQGIYEQYF	TGTGCCAGCAGCGTAGCTGGGGGACAGGGGATCTACGAGCAGTACTTC
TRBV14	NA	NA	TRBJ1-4	CASSGATNEKLFF	TGTGCCAGCAGCGGAGCGACTAATGAAAAACTGTTTTTT
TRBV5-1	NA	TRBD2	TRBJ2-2	CASSLSFSGGSNTGELFF	TGCGCCAGCAGCTTGAGCTTTAGCGGGGGGTCGAACACCGGGGAGCTGTTTTTT
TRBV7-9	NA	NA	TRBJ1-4	CASSPTGSGDEKLFF	TGTGCCAGCAGCCCCACCGGGAGTGGAGATGAAAAACTGTTTTTT
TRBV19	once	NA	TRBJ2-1	CASAALGLDEQFF	TGTGCCAGTGCTGCACTAGGTCTTGATGAGCAGTTCTTC